These 13 T cell receptor beta chains were all obtained from the same sample, sequenced in a study of post-analysis software for immune sequencing data. General study results and limits: Roughly 5 TRBV segments (TRBV5-6, TRBV5-1 and TRBV20-1 among them) occurred more frequently in patients than in controls.

The antigens of these receptors remain unknown. TCR beta cDNA libraries included unique molecular identifiers. TCRdb called the PCR reads again in MiXCR, with one record for every CDR3 protein. The data contain roughly 650,000 distinct CDR3 sequences, about 60% of them singletons. Sequences were obtained from blood. The source of these receptors is a girl aged 2 to 10 with multiple sclerosis.

The chain has TRBV10-3 and TRBJ2-1, with 9 bases fitting TRBD2. Germline V lookup: CDR1 ENHRY, CDR2 SYGVKD. V lost 0 bases to trimming and J lost 4 bases; unmatched junction nucleotides: 7. The CDR3 is 17 residues long. The CDR3 DNA reads as TGTGCCATCAGTGAGTCGTGGGGGACTAGCCGTTACAATGAGCAGTTCTTC. Translated: CAISESWGTSRYNEQFF.

This clonotype was picked up a small number of times. V and J are TRBV20-1 and TRBJ2-7; perhaps TRBD1 as D (6 bases). The CDR3 contains 16 residues. Between the trimmed V and J ends, which lost 5 bases and 1 base, there was a span of 21 bases. Germline CDR1 DFQATT, CDR2 SNEGSKA (reference sequence). In DNA, the CDR3 is TGCAGTGCTGTTCCTCGGAGGACAGCCGCATCCTACGAGCAGTACTTC. This codes for CSAVPRRTAASYEQYF.

There are a few counts of this clonotype. The chain recombines TRBV7-2 with TRBJ1-2; tentative D call: TRBD1 (6 bases). Between the trimmed V and J ends, which lost 1 base and 8 bases, there was a span of 17 bases. Germline V CDR1 and CDR2: SGHTA, FQGNSA. The CDR3 has 15 residues. The CDR3 protein is CASSLEGRGGQGYTF. The CDR3 nucleotides read TGTGCCAGCAGCTTAGAGGGCAGGGGCGGTCAGGGCTACACCTTC. Drawing the rest from reference TRBV7-2 and TRBJ1-2, the complete variable domain is GAGVSQSPSNKVTEKGKDVELRCDPISGHTALYWYRQSLGQGLEFLIYFQGNSAPDKSGLPSDRFSAERTGGSVSTLTIQRTQQEDSAVYLCASSLEGRGGQGYTFGSGTRLTVV.

CDR3 DNA: TGTGCCAGCAGTTTAAAACAAATTCACTCTGAGCAGTACTTC. Protein: CASSLKQIHSEQYF. The chain links TRBV12-3 or TRBV12-4 to TRBJ2-7; the D is unclear. V shed 2 bases and J shed 7 bases, with 15 bases lying between them. The CDR3 loop spans 14 amino acids.

The chain links TRBV6-2 or TRBV6-3 to TRBJ2-7, with a tentative D call TRBD1 (5 bases). TRBJ2-5 explains the end of the DNA better; the J call may be wrong. Germline CDR1 reads MNHEY; CDR2 reads SVGEGT. The CDR3 totals 12 residues. The CDR3 reads CASKGRDETQYF. In DNA form, the CDR3 reads TGTGCCAGCAAGGGCAGGGATGAGACCCAGTACTTC.

The CDR3 loop reads CSVSTLLEKLFF. The CDR3, as DNA: TGCAGCGTTTCCACGTTACTCGAAAAACTGTTTTTT. The chain has TRBV29-1 and TRBJ1-4, with unresolved D. Trimming left V 5 bases short and J 8 bases short, with 12 bases between. The CDR3 contains 12 residues. Germline values: CDR1 SQVTM, CDR2 ANQGSEA.

About this clonotype itself: At one end, the junction sequence differs from germline, possibly due to a read error. V is TRBV5-1 and J is TRBJ1-1, with a weak D call TRBD1 (5 bases). The length of the CDR3 is 17 residues. Germline CDR1 and CDR2: SGHRS and YFSETQ. CDR3 region: CAGSLAGAEVWVTEAFF. For the CDR3, the DNA is TGCGCCGGCAGCTTGGCCGGGGCAGAGGTTTGGGTCACTGAAGCTTTCTTT.

There are a few counts of this clonotype. V and J are TRBV5-1 and TRBJ2-5; TRBD2 matches 11 bases. The CDR3 is 14 amino acids. The junction had 6 bases not matched to a gene; V was cut back by 6 bases and J by 5 bases. From germline, CDR1 is SGHRS and CDR2 YFSETQ. The CDR3 region has the DNA TGCGCCAGCACCCTACTAGCGGGAGATGAGACCCAGTACTTC. It yields the protein CASTLLAGDETQYF.

The genes are TRBV5-6 and TRBJ1-2; D is ambiguous. The CDR3 sequence is 13 residues long. Trimming removed 1 base at V and 1 base at J, with 5 bases between. Germline loops: CDR1 SGHDT, CDR2 YYEEEE. CDR3 in amino acids: CASSLLLNYGYTF. The CDR3 nucleotides are TGTGCCAGCAGCTTGCTCCTTAACTATGGCTACACCTTC.

V is TRBV5-1 and J is TRBJ2-1, with 7 bases matching TRBD2. Germline assignment: CDR1 SGHRS and CDR2 YFSETQ. The CDR3 is made up of 15 amino acids. Trimming at V came to 4 bases and at J to 2 bases, leaving 6 bases not matched to a gene. CDR3 coding DNA: TGCGCCAGCAGCCCAAATAGCGGGCCCTACAATGAGCAGTTCTTC. Amino acid sequence: CASSPNSGPYNEQFF.

The rearrangement joins TRBV14 to TRBJ2-7; the D is unclear. The tail of the sequence fits TRBJ2-5 better, so the J call may be wrong. In germline, CDR1 is SGHDN, CDR2 FVKESK. The CDR3 is 13 residues long. For the CDR3, the DNA is TGTGCCAGCAGCCAAAACACCCGGGAGACCCAGTACTTC. The encoded protein is CASSQNTRETQYF.

The chain uses TRBV15 and TRBJ2-4; D may be TRBD2 (5 bases). The CDR3 loop spans 14 amino acids. Per germline, CDR1 LNHNV and CDR2 YYDKDF (reference sequence). The V gene lost 0 bases and the J gene lost 8 bases, with 11 bases spanning the gap. The CDR3, as DNA: TGTGCCACCAGCAGAGAACCCCCCGGGGACATTCAGTACTTC. Protein sequence: CATSREPPGDIQYF.

The rearrangement links TRBV7-9 to TRBJ1-5; D gene ambiguous. Germline CDR1 is SEHNR and CDR2 is FQNEAQ (reference sequence). This CDR3 has 14 residues. V was shortened by 3 bases and J by 3 bases, with 9 bases between the two germline ends. Here the CDR3 DNA reads TGTGCCAGCAGCTTCGACGCAACCAATCAGCCCCAGCATTTT. Translated: CASSFDATNQPQHF.